This T cell receptor (beta chain) is from a study of T cell responses to AZD1222 COVID-19 vaccine. Study details: Second doses that came at about 4 or about 12 weeks were put together. Findings of the study overall: Two doses of AZD1222 preceded a rise in Spike-specific TCR breadth and depth. Unmutated variant regions are reportedly targeted by nearly half of spike-specific TCRs.

Remarks on this clone: Its antigen remains unknown. This specimen includes other DNA sequences encoding the same CDR3.

Sequenced by immunoSEQ multiplex PCR; TCRdb stores in-frame clones only, minus some. The sample gives 100,000 to 150,000 clones, 89% of which show up once; roughly 6% is in the top ten. This receptor was taken from an adult in good health. Here the sequenced sample was peripheral blood, taken on day 0 of AZD1222 vaccination.

As DNA, the CDR3 is TGTGCCTGGAGTTCTGGGGCCAACGTCCTGACTTTC. This gives the protein CAWSSGANVLTF. The chain joins TRBV30 to TRBJ2-6; D unresolved. Per the germline V gene, CDR1 is GTSNPN and CDR2 is SVGIG (reference sequence). This CDR3 region has 12 residues. Trimming cost V 2 bases and J 1 base, with 0 bases left between them.